The clone carrying this T cell receptor (beta chain) has ten or more counts. Its antigen is not known. The record originates from a study of CD8 T cells in ankylosing spondylitis. A quantitative 5'-RACE method, one with molecular barcodes, was used to make TCR beta libraries. TCRdb used MiXCR to reprocess the 5' RACE reads, holding one entry per CDR3 protein. Of roughly 230,000 distinct CDR3 sequences listed, about 11% are singletons. Study-wide points: Typical of ankylosing spondylitis blood, it appeared, was a TCR beta motif of roughly eight highly homologous variants. The clones that were linked to disease were reported to be significantly enriched in matched synovial fluid samples from ankylosing spondylitis patients. Reactive arthritis synovial fluid and blood were previously reported to contain some motif variants.

The germline V and J ends were trimmed by 5 bases and 5 bases, with 11 bases remaining between them. CDR1 is LNHDA and CDR2 is SQIVND in the germline V gene (reference sequence). This CDR3 has 13 amino acids. Sequencing was carried out using blood, either unsorted or a sorted T cell fraction (not recorded which). This rearrangement joins TRBV19 to TRBJ2-3; D is perhaps TRBD1 (5 bases). This TCR was sampled from a male donor with ankylosing spondylitis or in good health (not recorded which). CDR3 sequence (DNA): TGTGCCAGTAGTGGCAGGGCAAAAGATACGCAGTATTTT. The encoded protein is CASSGRAKDTQYF.